Included here is one T cell receptor beta chain sequence, with context. What it recognizes is unknown. The sample comes from a study of T cells after yellow fever vaccination. Study-level findings and limits: Repertoires sorted by FACS could include abundant clonotypes that are contaminants from the bulk population.

MiXCR, applied by TCRdb to the 5' RACE reads, yields one record per CDR3 protein. The sample shows around 590,000 distinct CDR3 sequences, about 12% of them seen only once. The receptor was derived from a man aged 25 to 45 who received the YFV17D yellow fever vaccine. The sample was PBMCs, taken on the day of the yellow fever booster vaccination.

CDR3 sequence: CSARSASGSNEQFF. CDR3 in DNA: TGCAGTGCTAGATCGGCTAGCGGGAGCAATGAGCAGTTCTTC. The chain joins TRBV20-1 to TRBJ2-1; 10 bases align to TRBD2. V dropped 2 bases and J dropped 6; count of bases not matched to a gene: 4. CDR3 length equals 14 residues. CDR1 is DFQATT, CDR2 SNEGSKA, per germline (reference sequence).